The present entry profiles one TCR beta chain with its context. This sample was taken from a study of T-cell memory formation after mild COVID-19. This CDR3 contains 13 residues. From germline, CDR1 is DFQATT and CDR2 SNEGSKA (reference sequence). V lost 3 bases and J 10 bases, leaving 17 bases between the germline ends. One entry per CDR3 protein, called by TCRdb with MiXCR from the 5' RACE reads. The table lists 68,000 or so distinct CDR3 sequences, roughly 17% of them singletons. The sample taken for sequencing was PBMCs or a T cell subset sorted from them (not recorded which). The chain links TRBV20-1 to TRBJ2-3, with D possibly TRBD2 on 6 matching bases. The receptor was isolated from an adult woman who had mild COVID-19 (a few samples of this study predate the infection). Cell type and time point are not known. CDR3 DNA: TGCAGTGCTAGGCTAGCGTCATCTCTGGCGCAGTATTTT. It is translated as CSARLASSLAQYF.